The 19 T cell receptor beta chains reported below all come from one sample, sequenced in a study of blood T cell repertoires in COVID-19. Clones were read by immunoSEQ multiplex PCR, and TCRdb kept only the in-frame ones, dropping some. Of some 500,000 clones detected, 85% to 90% appear once; the ten largest clones hold roughly 8%. Sequenced sample: peripheral blood. Receptor source: a woman aged 50 to 65 with COVID-19, enrolled during active disease.

The chain employs TRBV19 and TRBJ2-4; D is possibly TRBD2 (6 bases). The germline CDR1 and CDR2 sequences are LNHDA and SQIVND (reference sequence). The V gene lost 3 bases and the J gene lost 10 bases, with 19 bases spanning the gap. CDR3 size: 15 residues. CDR3 sequence (DNA): TGTGCCAGTAGTATCGGGAGCGGCCCTGGGGGGATTCAGTACTTC. Protein: CASSIGSGPGGIQYF.

The chain employs TRBV15 and TRBJ2-5; D is ambiguous. Trimming removed 4 bases from V and 1 base from J, with 10 bases in between. CDR1 is LNHNV, CDR2 YYDKDF, per germline (reference sequence). The CDR3 is made up of 14 amino acids. The CDR3 DNA reads TGTGCCACCAGCACCAACAGTGCCCAAGAGACCCAGTACTTC. Its protein is CATSTNSAQETQYF.

The CDR3: CSASAGPGGEKLFF. CDR3 bases: TGCAGTGCTAGTGCCGGCCCCGGAGGGGAAAAACTGTTTTTT. This chain connects TRBV20-1 to TRBJ1-4, with no clear D. The length of the CDR3 is 14 residues. Trimming stripped 3 bases from V and 8 bases from J, with 16 bases between. The germline CDR1 and CDR2 sequences are DFQATT and SNEGSKA (reference sequence).

This chain connects TRBV24-1 to TRBJ2-7, with a possible D match to TRBD1 (6 bases). Germline-derived CDR1 and CDR2 are KGHDR and SFDVKD. The CDR3 is 13 amino acids. V shed 0 bases and J shed 11 bases, with 13 bases lying between them. The CDR3 is CATSDLRDMCKYF. CDR3 nucleotides: TGTGCCACCAGTGATTTGCGGGACATGTGTAAGTACTTC.

This clone was found once. The J gene is TRBJ2-7, the V gene TRBV11-2; 7 bases are shared with TRBD1. Germline V gives CDR1 SGHAT, CDR2 FQNNGV. The CDR3 totals 12 residues. The J segment lost 12 bases and the V segment lost 1 base, leaving 6 bases of the junction unmatched. In nucleotides, the CDR3 is TGTGCCAGCAGCTTAGCGGAAGGGGGCGGGTACTTC. Amino acids: CASSLAEGGGYF.

The V gene is TRBV6-6, the J gene TRBJ2-7; 12 bases align to TRBD2. Germline CDR1 is MNHNY and CDR2 is SVGAGI (reference sequence). The ends lost 1 base at V and 5 bases at J; junction bases unmatched: 3. This CDR3 region has 15 residues. For the CDR3, the DNA is TGTGCCAGCAGTTACTACCTAGCGGGGGGGCACGAGCAGTACTTC. Translated: CASSYYLAGGHEQYF.

This clone has just one count. This rearrangement joins TRBV6-5 to TRBJ2-1, with 8 bases matching TRBD2. There are 14 residues in the CDR3. Germline V gene lookup returns CDR1 MNHEY and CDR2 SVGAGI. The CDR3 sequence is CASRAGGDYNEQFF. DNA for the CDR3: TGTGCGAGTCGAGCCGGGGGGGACTACAATGAGCAGTTCTTC.

The chain has TRBV12-5 and TRBJ2-7, with 8 nucleotides matching TRBD1. Losses at the gene ends were 0 bases for V and 4 bases for J; bases not matched to a gene: 8. CDR3 length equals 16 residues. The germline V gene has CDR1 LGHNT and CDR2 FRNRAP. For the CDR3, the DNA is TGTGCTAGTGGTTTGGTAGTGGCAGGGGGCTGGTACGAGCAGTACTTC. Translation: CASGLVVAGGWYEQYF.

The CDR3: CASSQETVRNEKLFF. Written as DNA, the CDR3 is TGCGCCAGCAGCCAGGAGACAGTAAGAAATGAAAAACTGTTTTTT. The chain links TRBV4-1 to TRBJ1-4; a weak D match, TRBD1 (5 bases). Trimming took 3 bases from V and 5 from J, leaving 13 bases between them. The length of the CDR3 is 15 residues. The germline gives CDR1 MGHRA, CDR2 YSYEKL.

Written as DNA, the CDR3 is TGTGCCAGCAGAACAGGGGGCAGAGAGACCCAGTACTTC. Amino acid sequence: CASRTGGRETQYF. V gene TRBV5-6 combines with J gene TRBJ2-5; 9 bases are shared with TRBD1. Germline CDR1 SGHDT, CDR2 YYEEEE. This CDR3 has 13 residues. The trim removed 5 bases at V and 4 bases at J, leaving 3 bases unmatched.

This chain joins TRBV5-4 and TRBJ1-1; D is undetermined. V dropped 5 bases and J dropped 4 bases, with 12 bases sitting between them. This CDR3 is built from 13 residues. CDR1 and CDR2 (germline): SGHNT, YYREEE (reference sequence). CDR3 sequence reads: CASRSGGSTEAFF. The CDR3, as DNA: TGTGCCAGCAGGAGTGGAGGGAGCACTGAAGCTTTCTTT. Looking up the rest from reference TRBV5-4 and TRBJ1-1 gives the full variable domain: ETGVTQSPTHLIKTRGQQVTLRCSSQSGHNTVSWYQQALGQGPQFIFQYYREEENGRGNFPPRFSGLQFPNYSSELNVNALELDDSALYLCASRSGGSTEAFFGQGTRLTVV.

V usage is TRBV20-1 and J usage is TRBJ2-1; unclear D gene. The V end lost 3 bases, the J end lost 4 bases, and 4 bases lay between the germline ends. This CDR3 contains 11 residues. From germline, CDR1 is DFQATT and CDR2 SNEGSKA (reference sequence). For the CDR3, the DNA is TGCAGTGCTAGCGAGTACAATGAGCAGTTCTTC. This encodes CSASEYNEQFF.

The gene calls are TRBV24-1 and TRBJ1-5, with D unclear. CDR3 length: 16 residues. Germline-derived CDR1 and CDR2 are KGHDR and SFDVKD. Trimming took 8 bases from V and 0 from J, leaving 16 bases between them. The CDR3 is CATMLASIYSNQPQHF. The CDR3 DNA is TGTGCCACCATGCTCGCCTCCATCTATAGCAATCAGCCCCAGCATTTT.

This chain uses TRBV11-2 with TRBJ2-5; TRBD1 matches at 9 bases. With 2 bases clipped from V and 1 base from J, the junction kept 5 bases outside the gene matches. CDR1 is SGHAT, CDR2 FQNNGV, per germline. The CDR3 has 16 residues. DNA of the CDR3: TGTGCCAGCAGCTTAAGGACAGGGGTAATCCAAGAGACCCAGTACTTC. It specifies CASSLRTGVIQETQYF.

This sequence joins TRBV4-1 and TRBJ1-1; 8 nucleotides agree with TRBD1. Germline CDR1 reads MGHRA; CDR2 reads YSYEKL. CDR3 length: 16 amino acids. Trimming took 0 bases from V and 8 from J; bases not matched to a gene: 11. Here the CDR3 reads CASSQEVGQGLVEAFF. CDR3 coding DNA: TGCGCCAGCAGCCAAGAAGTTGGACAGGGCCTTGTGGAAGCTTTCTTT.

The chain combines TRBV7-2 with TRBJ2-1, with 8 positions matching TRBD2. Per germline, CDR1 SGHTA and CDR2 FQGNSA. This CDR3 is built from 14 residues. With V trimmed by 3 bases and J by 7 bases, 5 bases remained unmatched. The CDR3 region is CASSLPGGANEQFF. The CDR3 DNA reads TGTGCCAGCAGCTTGCCCGGGGGGGCAAATGAGCAGTTCTTC.

The sample holds one count of this clone. The chain is built from TRBV5-1 and TRBJ1-5, with 11 bases lining up with TRBD1. The CDR3 extends over 15 amino acids. Trimming at V came to 3 bases and at J to 4 bases, leaving 3 bases not matched to a gene. From germline, CDR1 is SGHRS and CDR2 YFSETQ. The CDR3 loop is CASSWGTGGNQPQHF. CDR3 coding DNA: TGCGCCAGCAGCTGGGGGACAGGGGGTAATCAGCCCCAGCATTTT. The entire variable domain, with the rest obtained from reference TRBV5-1 and TRBJ1-5, is as follows: KAGVTQTPRYLIKTRGQQVTLSCSPISGHRSVSWYQQTPGQGLQFLFEYFSETQRNKGNFPGRFSGRQFSNSRSEMNVSTLELGDSALYLCASSWGTGGNQPQHFGDGTRLSIL.

This chain uses TRBV7-8 with TRBJ2-3; D uncertain. Deletions cut 4 bases from V and 5 bases from J, with 10 bases between. CDR3 length: 13 amino acids. Germline CDR1 is SGHVS and CDR2 is FQNEAQ. Here the CDR3 reads CASSSLRLDTQYF. CDR3 nucleotides: TGTGCCAGCAGCTCTCTCAGGTTAGATACGCAGTATTTT.

The chain couples TRBV11-2 to TRBJ2-2; 7 bases align to TRBD2. Germline V CDR1 and CDR2: SGHAT, FQNNGV. After removal of 0 bases from V and 4 bases from J, the junction contained 8 bases not matched to a gene. The CDR3 consists of 17 residues. The CDR3 spells CASSLDSGLVITGELFF. The CDR3 coding sequence is TGTGCCAGCAGCTTAGATAGTGGACTAGTGATCACCGGGGAGCTGTTTTTT.